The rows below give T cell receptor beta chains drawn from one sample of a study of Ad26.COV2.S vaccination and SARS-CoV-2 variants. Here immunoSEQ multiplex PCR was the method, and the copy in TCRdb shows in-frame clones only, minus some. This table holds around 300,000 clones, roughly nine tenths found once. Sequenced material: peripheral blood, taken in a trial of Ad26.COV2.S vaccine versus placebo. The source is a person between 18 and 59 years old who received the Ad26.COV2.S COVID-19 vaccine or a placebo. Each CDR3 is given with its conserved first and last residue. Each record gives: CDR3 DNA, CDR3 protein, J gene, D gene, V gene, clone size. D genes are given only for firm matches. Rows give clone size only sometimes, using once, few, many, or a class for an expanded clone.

cdr3_nt: TGTGCCAGCAGTTTTTCAATCGGGACCCAGTACTTC; cdr3_aa: CASSFSIGTQYF; j_call: TRBJ2-5; d_call: .; v_call: TRBV12-3/TRBV12-4; clone_size: once
cdr3_nt: TGCGCCAGCAGTGGCTGGGGGCAGGGAGGTAATTCACCCCTCCACTTT; cdr3_aa: CASSGWGQGGNSPLHF; j_call: TRBJ1-6; d_call: .; v_call: TRBV4-3; clone_size: .
cdr3_nt: TGTGCCAGCAGGCTCCGGGACTCCTATAATTCACCCCTCCACTTT; cdr3_aa: CASRLRDSYNSPLHF; j_call: TRBJ1-6; d_call: .; v_call: TRBV6-6; clone_size: .
cdr3_nt: TGTGCCAGCAGCAAGGGGGGGACGCCCTACTATGGCTACACCTTC; cdr3_aa: CASSKGGTPYYGYTF; j_call: TRBJ1-2; d_call: .; v_call: TRBV21-1; clone_size: .
cdr3_nt: TGTGCCAGCAGCTTAGTGGGTGTGAGCTGGACTAACTATGGCTACACCTTC; cdr3_aa: CASSLVGVSWTNYGYTF; j_call: TRBJ1-2; d_call: .; v_call: TRBV7-8; clone_size: .
cdr3_nt: TGTGCCACCAGCAGACTGTCATCTGGAAACACCATATATTTT; cdr3_aa: CATSRLSSGNTIYF; j_call: TRBJ1-3; d_call: .; v_call: TRBV15; clone_size: .
cdr3_nt: TGTGCCTGCCCGAGCCGGGACACCCTATTGGGAAACACTGAAGCTTTCTTT; cdr3_aa: CACPSRDTLLGNTEAFF; j_call: TRBJ1-1; d_call: .; v_call: TRBV30; clone_size: .
cdr3_nt: TGTGCCAGCAAACCTGGGCAGGGGCACTATGGCTACACCTTC; cdr3_aa: CASKPGQGHYGYTF; j_call: TRBJ1-2; d_call: .; v_call: TRBV6-6; clone_size: .
cdr3_nt: TGTGCCACCCAACTAGGCGAGAACACTGAAGCTTTCTTT; cdr3_aa: CATQLGENTEAFF; j_call: TRBJ1-1; d_call: .; v_call: TRBV15; clone_size: once
cdr3_nt: TGTGCCAGCAGCCTAGCGCAGTACGAGCAGTACTTC; cdr3_aa: CASSLAQYEQYF; j_call: TRBJ2-7; d_call: .; v_call: TRBV2; clone_size: once
cdr3_nt: TGCAGCGTTGGAGGGGGAGGTTCCTACGAGCAGTACTTC; cdr3_aa: CSVGGGGSYEQYF; j_call: TRBJ2-7; d_call: .; v_call: TRBV29-1; clone_size: once
cdr3_nt: TGTGCCAGCAGCGAGGGGACGGCAACTAATGAAAAACTGTTTTTT; cdr3_aa: CASSEGTATNEKLFF; j_call: TRBJ1-4; d_call: .; v_call: TRBV9; clone_size: .
cdr3_nt: TGTGCCACCAGCAGAGAAGTAGGGAACTTAGAAGCTTTCTTT; cdr3_aa: CATSREVGNLEAFF; j_call: TRBJ1-1; d_call: .; v_call: TRBV15; clone_size: .
cdr3_nt: TGTGCCAGCAGTCGACCGGGACTAGCAACAGATACGCAGTATTTT; cdr3_aa: CASSRPGLATDTQYF; j_call: TRBJ2-3; d_call: TRBD2; v_call: TRBV7-2; clone_size: .
cdr3_nt: TGTGCCAGCAGCTTGTGGCAGTCATACAATGAGCAGTTCTTC; cdr3_aa: CASSLWQSYNEQFF; j_call: TRBJ2-1; d_call: .; v_call: TRBV5-4; clone_size: .
cdr3_nt: TGTGCCAGCAGGAGGATGAGGAGCTCCTACGAGCAGTACTTC; cdr3_aa: CASRRMRSSYEQYF; j_call: TRBJ2-7; d_call: .; v_call: TRBV6-5; clone_size: once
cdr3_nt: TGTGCCAGCAGCTTAGTTACGGGAGGTCAGCCCCAGCATTTT; cdr3_aa: CASSLVTGGQPQHF; j_call: TRBJ1-5; d_call: .; v_call: TRBV11-2; clone_size: .
cdr3_nt: TGTGCCAGCAGCTTACATGCGGGACAGCTGAGATCGACTGAAGCTTTCTTT; cdr3_aa: CASSLHAGQLRSTEAFF; j_call: TRBJ1-1; d_call: TRBD1; v_call: TRBV7-8; clone_size: .
cdr3_nt: TGTGCCAGCAGCTCCGTAGGTGATGAAGCTTTCTTT; cdr3_aa: CASSSVGDEAFF; j_call: TRBJ1-1; d_call: .; v_call: TRBV28; clone_size: .
cdr3_nt: TGTGCCAGCAGCCAAGGTCCCACAGGGCCCGGGGAGCTGTTTTTT; cdr3_aa: CASSQGPTGPGELFF; j_call: TRBJ2-2; d_call: .; v_call: TRBV3-1/TRBV3-2; clone_size: .
cdr3_nt: TGTGCCAGCAGTTACCGGGAGTGGGATACGCAGTATTTT; cdr3_aa: CASSYREWDTQYF; j_call: TRBJ2-3; d_call: .; v_call: TRBV27; clone_size: .